Following are 25 T cell receptor beta chains from one sample sequenced in a study of T cell repertoires in cytomegalovirus infection. TCRdb processed the reads anew with MiXCR; each CDR3 protein has one entry. The sample lists 800,000 to 950,000 distinct CDR3 sequences, 30% to 35% occurring once. Their antigens remain unidentified. The sample in question was cultured CD8+ T cells from PBMCs, obtained from culture after CMV antigen stimulation. The receptors shown here come from a human donor in good health (CMV status not recorded). Some clones in this sample may be carry-over from other donors' samples.

V usage is TRBV6-2 or TRBV6-3 and J usage is TRBJ1-2; 9 positions match TRBD1. This CDR3 has 16 residues. From germline, CDR1 is MNHEY and CDR2 SVGEGT. The junction had 10 bases not matched to a gene; V was cut back by 4 bases and J by 4 bases. The CDR3 DNA reads as TGTGCCAGCAGTTTACGGGACAGGGAAGCGTTCTATGGCTACACCTTC. Amino acids: CASSLRDREAFYGYTF.

This clonotype was counted at least ten times. The V call is TRBV7-2, the J call TRBJ1-5, with 7 bases identical to TRBD1. Germline CDR1 is SGHTA and CDR2 is FQGNSA. V lost 1 base to trimming and J lost 5 bases; unmatched junction nucleotides: 5. The CDR3 length is 15 residues. Here the CDR3 reads CASSLELGTDQPQHF. The CDR3 DNA reads TGTGCCAGCAGCTTAGAACTCGGGACAGATCAGCCCCAGCATTTT.

This clonotype was detected a few times. This chain uses TRBV6-2 or TRBV6-3 with TRBJ2-1, with 9 bases identical to TRBD2. V lost 2 bases to trimming and J lost 5 bases; unmatched junction nucleotides: 13. Germline V CDR1 and CDR2: MNHEY, SVGEGT. The CDR3 runs 18 residues. DNA of the CDR3: TGTGCCAGCAGTTACGACCTCACCATAGCGGGGGAGAACAATGAGCAGTTCTTC. It specifies CASSYDLTIAGENNEQFF.

The rearrangement links TRBV27 to TRBJ2-1, with 10 bases matching TRBD2. Trimming removed 2 bases from V and 6 bases from J; junction bases left unmatched: 4. The CDR3 totals 15 residues. Germline V lookup: CDR1 MNHEY, CDR2 SMNVEV (reference sequence). CDR3 nucleotides: TGTGCCAGCAGTTTAATAGCGGGGGGCCCCAATGAGCAGTTCTTC. Its translation: CASSLIAGGPNEQFF.

This clonotype was detected a few times. V usage is TRBV19 and J usage is TRBJ1-1, with D possibly TRBD1 on 5 matching bases. The germline V and J ends were trimmed by 4 bases and 7 bases, with 10 bases remaining between them. CDR3 size: 12 residues. Germline V gene data show CDR1 as LNHDA and CDR2 as SQIVND (reference sequence). CDR3 coding DNA: TGTGCCAGTAGTACGGGGACGGATGAAGCTTTCTTT. Its protein is CASSTGTDEAFF.

This clonotype was counted a few times. The genes are TRBV7-9 and TRBJ2-5; 10 nucleotides line up with TRBD1. V lost 6 bases, J lost 3 bases, and 7 bases stayed unmatched. The CDR3 covers 15 residues. Germline V gene sequence: CDR1 SEHNR, CDR2 FQNEAQ (reference sequence). CDR3 DNA: TGTGCCAGCAGTCGGGACAGGGGCAGAGAAGAGACCCAGTACTTC. Its translation is CASSRDRGREETQYF.

This clonotype appeared a few times. The V and J genes are TRBV5-6 and TRBJ2-2; the D gene is possibly TRBD1 (5 bases). CDR1 is SGHDT and CDR2 is YYEEEE in the germline V gene. This CDR3 has 16 amino acids. V was trimmed by 0 bases and J by 2 bases, leaving 11 bases between them. The CDR3 DNA follows: TGTGCCAGCAGCTTGGCTAGGGGCCTAAACACCGGGGAGCTGTTTTTT. Amino acid sequence: CASSLARGLNTGELFF.

This clonotype was picked up many times. The V and J genes are TRBV7-8 and TRBJ2-3; D is unresolved. The V end lost 1 base, the J end lost 4 bases, and 21 bases lay between the germline ends. CDR3 length: 18 amino acids. The V gene's germline CDR1 is SGHVS and CDR2 FQNEAQ. Written as DNA, the CDR3 is TGTGCCAGCAGCTTAGTTGCAGGAATGGATTACGAGCCAGATACGCAGTATTTT. It codes for CASSLVAGMDYEPDTQYF. The full variable domain, with the rest looked up from reference TRBV7-8 and TRBJ2-3, is GAGVSQSPRYKVAKRGQDVALRCDPISGHVSLFWYQQALGQGPEFLTYFQNEAQLDKSGLPSDRFFAERPEGSVSTLKIQRTQQEDSAVYLCASSLVAGMDYEPDTQYFGPGTRLTVL.

The chain recombines TRBV7-6 with TRBJ1-4; the D is unclear. Trimming shortened V by 2 bases and J by 5 bases, and 9 bases separated the two germline ends. CDR3 length equals 14 residues. Per germline, CDR1 SGHVS and CDR2 FNYEAQ. The CDR3 sequence: CASSLQRANEKLFF. The CDR3 coding sequence is TGTGCCAGCAGCTTACAGCGAGCAAATGAAAAACTGTTTTTT.

This clonotype was recorded many times. The chain couples TRBV28 to TRBJ1-2, with unresolved D. V was pared by 5 bases and J by 2 bases, with 3 bases between. Germline V gene lookup returns CDR1 MDHEN and CDR2 SYDVKM. The CDR3 length is 11 residues. The CDR3 DNA sequence: TGTGCCAGCAGTCCCAACTATGGCTACACCTTC. This encodes CASSPNYGYTF.

This clonotype was detected a few times. V gene TRBV19 combines with J gene TRBJ2-5; 11 bases match TRBD2. CDR3 length: 17 residues. J lost 0 bases, V lost 2 bases, and 5 bases had no gene match. CDR1 and CDR2 from the germline V gene are LNHDA and SQIVND (reference sequence). CDR3 sequence: CASSIHPGLADQETQYF. The CDR3 coding sequence is TGTGCCAGTAGTATACACCCGGGACTAGCGGACCAAGAGACCCAGTACTTC. Full variable domain (remainder filled in from reference TRBV19 and TRBJ2-5): DGGITQSPKYLFRKEGQNVTLSCEQNLNHDAMYWYRQDPGQGLRLIYYSQIVNDFQKGDIAEGYSVSREKKESFPLTVTSAQKNPTAFYLCASSIHPGLADQETQYFGPGTRLLVL.

The chain links TRBV12-3 or TRBV12-4 to TRBJ1-2; TRBD1 is a possible D gene (5 bases). This CDR3 comprises 14 residues. The V and J ends lost 4 bases and 8 bases respectively, with 17 bases between them. The CDR3 loop reads CASSSRDGGGGYTF. DNA for the CDR3: TGTGCCAGCAGTTCCCGGGACGGCGGAGGGGGCTACACCTTC.

This clonotype was counted a few times. V usage is TRBV11-2 and J usage is TRBJ2-5; 9 bases map to TRBD2. There are 17 residues in the CDR3. V lost 0 bases and J lost 1; bases outside the gene matches: 6. Looked up from germline, CDR1 is SGHAT and CDR2 is FQNNGV. The CDR3 reads CASSLEVQRGAQETQYF. CDR3 sequence (DNA): TGTGCCAGCAGCTTAGAGGTCCAGCGGGGGGCCCAAGAGACCCAGTACTTC.

This clonotype has just one count. This chain connects TRBV2 to TRBJ2-1; no reliable D call. Germline assignment: CDR1 SNHLY and CDR2 FYNNEI. CDR3 size: 16 residues. V lost 6 bases and J 0 bases, leaving 15 bases between the germline ends. For the CDR3, the DNA is TGTGCCAGCAGGAGTACCACTCTAGGCTCCTACAATGAGCAGTTCTTC. This encodes CASRSTTLGSYNEQFF.

The V gene is TRBV6-1, the J gene TRBJ2-3, with a weak D call TRBD2 (5 bases). V lost 2 bases to trimming and J lost 3 bases, with 18 bases between them. The CDR3 has 17 amino acids. CDR1 and CDR2 from the germline V gene are MNHNS and SASEGT. Here the CDR3 reads CASSEMIALGITDTQYF. Here the CDR3 DNA reads TGTGCCAGCAGTGAAATGATAGCGTTAGGAATTACAGATACGCAGTATTTT.

On this clonotype: Mismatch with germline at one junction end may stem from a read error. The chain is built from TRBV6-1 and TRBJ2-6; D may be TRBD1 or TRBD2 (5 bases each). Germline lookup yields CDR1 MNHNS and CDR2 SASEGT. The CDR3 spans 18 residues. The CDR3 nucleotides are TGTGCCAACAGTGACCGGGACCGTATGTACTCTGGGGCCAACGTCCTGACTTTC. Translating gives CANSDRDRMYSGANVLTF.

The V and J genes are TRBV7-8 and TRBJ2-7; D is perhaps TRBD1 (6 bases). CDR1 is SGHVS, CDR2 FQNEAQ, per germline. Trimming stripped 5 bases from V and 2 bases from J, with 16 bases between. The CDR3 is 15 amino acids. CDR3 bases: TGTGCCAGCAGCCTGTACCGGGACACCACCTACGAGCAGTACTTC. Translating gives CASSLYRDTTYEQYF.

This clonotype was counted ten times or more. This CDR3 is CAIRTRDKNTGELFF. In DNA, the CDR3 is TGTGCCATTAGGACCCGGGACAAGAACACCGGGGAGCTGTTTTTT. This chain connects TRBV6-1 to TRBJ2-2, with D maybe TRBD1 (6 bases). From germline, CDR1 is MNHNS and CDR2 SASEGT. This CDR3 has 15 residues. The ends were cut back, 10 bases at V and 1 base at J, with 16 bases in the middle.

The genes are TRBV4-2 and TRBJ1-2; D is uncertain. This CDR3 has 15 residues. From germline, CDR1 is LGHNA and CDR2 YNFKEQ. V was pared by 1 base and J by 2 bases, with 11 bases between. The CDR3 sequence: CASSQGVGGNYGYTF. As DNA, the CDR3 is TGTGCCAGCAGCCAAGGAGTTGGCGGAAACTATGGCTACACCTTC.

The chain is built from TRBV27 and TRBJ2-1; 8 nucleotides align to TRBD2. The CDR3 is 13 residues long. V lost 6 bases and J lost 6; bases outside the gene matches: 4. The V gene's germline CDR1 is MNHEY and CDR2 SMNVEV (reference sequence). In DNA, the CDR3 is TGTGCCAGCAGAGAGCGGGGGACCAATGAGCAGTTCTTC. Protein sequence: CASRERGTNEQFF.

The V and J genes are TRBV4-1 and TRBJ2-7; D ambiguous. Trimming pared 3 bases from V and 0 bases from J, leaving 6 bases between. CDR1 and CDR2 (germline): MGHRA, YSYEKL. The CDR3 extends over 13 amino acids. In DNA, the CDR3 is TGCGCCAGCAGCCAGAAGAACTCCTACGAGCAGTACTTC. Translated: CASSQKNSYEQYF.

This sequence joins TRBV24-1 and TRBJ2-1, with a weak D call TRBD1 (6 bases). Germline assignment: CDR1 KGHDR and CDR2 SFDVKD. This CDR3 is 14 amino acids long. V was clipped by 4 bases and J by 5 bases, with 11 bases between them. In DNA form, the CDR3 reads TGTGCCACCAGTGAACTCACAGGGAACAATGAGCAGTTCTTC. Protein sequence: CATSELTGNNEQFF.

This clonotype has a count of ten or more. V usage is TRBV7-2 and J usage is TRBJ2-7; D is unresolved. V was clipped by 1 base and J by 0 bases, with 7 bases between them. The CDR3 is 14 amino acids. Germline CDR1 is SGHTA and CDR2 is FQGNSA. DNA of the CDR3: TGTGCCAGCAGCTTAGGGTTGAACTCCTACGAGCAGTACGTC. Translation: CASSLGLNSYEQYV.

This clonotype was observed a few times. The CDR3 sequence is CASSFAGGLAETQYF. The CDR3 bases are TGTGCCAGCAGCTTTGCGGGGGGCCTTGCTGAGACCCAGTACTTC. The J gene is TRBJ2-5, the V gene TRBV5-6; TRBD2 aligns across 8 bases. The V gene end was trimmed by 2 bases and the J gene end by 5 bases; junction bases not matched to a gene: 8. Germline loops: CDR1 SGHDT, CDR2 YYEEEE. CDR3 size: 15 residues.

This clonotype was counted ten times or more. The rearrangement links TRBV7-2 to TRBJ2-1; 7 bases agree with TRBD1. Germline CDR1 SGHTA, CDR2 FQGNSA. The CDR3 loop spans 15 amino acids. V shed 5 bases, J shed 4 bases, and the junction held 8 bases outside the gene matches. The CDR3 reads CASSPVGTAYNEQFF. The DNA of the CDR3 is TGTGCCAGCAGCCCTGTAGGGACAGCTTACAATGAGCAGTTCTTC.